The source of this T cell receptor (beta chain) is a study of shared clonotypes between healthy human individuals. Sequencing was performed with immunoSEQ multiplex PCR; in TCRdb, only in-frame clones are kept and a portion is missing. Here the sample spans about a million clones, around 80% being singletons. The germline gives CDR1 SGHDT, CDR2 YYEEEE. The CDR3 extends over 14 amino acids. The ends were cut back, 0 bases at V and 3 bases at J, with 6 bases in the middle. The chain is built from TRBV5-6 and TRBJ2-2, with D possibly TRBD1 on 6 matching bases. Sequencing was performed on memory CD4+ T cells sorted from blood. The subset is: CD45RA-negative fraction. The TCR sequence derives from a man in his late teens or twenties in good health. The CDR3 nucleotides are TGTGCCAGCAGCTTGGGGACAGACACCGGGGAGCTGTTTTTT. Translating it yields CASSLGTDTGELFF. Combining the CDR3 with reference TRBV5-6 and TRBJ2-2 gives the whole variable domain DAGVTQSPTHLIKTRGQQVTLRCSPKSGHDTVSWYQQALGQGPQFIFQYYEEEERQRGNFPDRFSGHQFPNYSSELNVNALLLGDSALYLCASSLGTDTGELFFGEGSRLTVL.